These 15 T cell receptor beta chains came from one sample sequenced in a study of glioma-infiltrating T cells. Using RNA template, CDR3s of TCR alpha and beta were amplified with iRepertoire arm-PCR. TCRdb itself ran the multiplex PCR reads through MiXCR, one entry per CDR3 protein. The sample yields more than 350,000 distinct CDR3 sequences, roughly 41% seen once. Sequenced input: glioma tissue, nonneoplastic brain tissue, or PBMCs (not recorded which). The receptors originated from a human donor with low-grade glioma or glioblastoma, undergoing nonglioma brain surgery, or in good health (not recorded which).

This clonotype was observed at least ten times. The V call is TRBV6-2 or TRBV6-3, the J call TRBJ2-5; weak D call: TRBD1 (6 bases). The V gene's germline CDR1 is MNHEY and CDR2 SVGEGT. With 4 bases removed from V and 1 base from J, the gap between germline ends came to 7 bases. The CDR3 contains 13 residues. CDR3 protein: CASSSQGQETQYF. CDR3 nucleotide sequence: TGTGCCAGCAGTTCACAGGGCCAAGAGACCCAGTACTTC.

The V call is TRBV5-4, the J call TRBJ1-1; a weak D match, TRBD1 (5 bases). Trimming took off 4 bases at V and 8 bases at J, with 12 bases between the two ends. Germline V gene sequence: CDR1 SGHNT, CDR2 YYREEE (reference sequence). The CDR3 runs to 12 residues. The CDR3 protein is CASSPPGVEAFF. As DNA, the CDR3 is TGTGCCAGCAGCCCCCCGGGGGTCGAAGCTTTCTTT.

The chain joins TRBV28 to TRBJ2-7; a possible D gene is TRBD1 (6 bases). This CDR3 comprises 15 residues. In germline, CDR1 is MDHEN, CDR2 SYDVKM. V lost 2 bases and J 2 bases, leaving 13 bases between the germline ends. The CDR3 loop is CASSLHRVATYEQYF. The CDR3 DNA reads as TGTGCCAGCAGTTTACACAGGGTCGCGACCTACGAGCAGTACTTC.

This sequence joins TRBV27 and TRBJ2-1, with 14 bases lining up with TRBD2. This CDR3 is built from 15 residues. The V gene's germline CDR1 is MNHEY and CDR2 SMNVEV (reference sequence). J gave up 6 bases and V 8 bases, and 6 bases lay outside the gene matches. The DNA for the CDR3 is TGTGCCAGCCACCCCGGGACTAGCGGGAGCAATGAGCAGTTCTTC. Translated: CASHPGTSGSNEQFF.

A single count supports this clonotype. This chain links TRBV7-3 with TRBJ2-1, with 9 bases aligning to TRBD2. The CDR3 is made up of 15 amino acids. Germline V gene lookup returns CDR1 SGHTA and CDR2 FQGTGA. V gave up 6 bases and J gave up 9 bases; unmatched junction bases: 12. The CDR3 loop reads CASSYGLASTTEQFF. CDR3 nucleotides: TGTGCCAGCAGTTACGGACTAGCGTCCACGACTGAGCAGTTCTTC.

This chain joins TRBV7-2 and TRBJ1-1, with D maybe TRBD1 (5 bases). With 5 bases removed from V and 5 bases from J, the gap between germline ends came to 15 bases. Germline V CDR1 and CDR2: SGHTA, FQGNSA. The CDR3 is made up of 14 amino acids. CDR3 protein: CASSVYRSLTEAFF. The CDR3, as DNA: TGTGCCAGCAGCGTATACAGGTCCCTGACTGAAGCTTTCTTT.

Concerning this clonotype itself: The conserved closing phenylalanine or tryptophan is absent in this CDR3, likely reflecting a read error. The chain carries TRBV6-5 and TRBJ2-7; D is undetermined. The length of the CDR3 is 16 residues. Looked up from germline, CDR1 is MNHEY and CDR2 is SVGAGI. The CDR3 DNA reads TGTCCCAGCAGTTACTCGAACCGACGGGCCTCCTACGAGCAGTACCTC. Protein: CPSSYSNRRASYEQYL.

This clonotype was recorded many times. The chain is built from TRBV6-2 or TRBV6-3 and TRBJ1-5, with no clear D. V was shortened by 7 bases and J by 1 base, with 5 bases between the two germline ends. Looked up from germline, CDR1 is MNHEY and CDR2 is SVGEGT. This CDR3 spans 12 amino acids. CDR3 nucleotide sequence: TGTGCCAGCAAGAACAGCAATCAGCCCCAGCATTTT. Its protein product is CASKNSNQPQHF.

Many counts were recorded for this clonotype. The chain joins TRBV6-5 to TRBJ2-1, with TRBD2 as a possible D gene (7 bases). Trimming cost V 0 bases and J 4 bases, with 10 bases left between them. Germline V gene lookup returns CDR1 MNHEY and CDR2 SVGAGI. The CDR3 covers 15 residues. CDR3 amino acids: CASSYSRGGYNEQFF. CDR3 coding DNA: TGTGCCAGCAGTTACTCGAGGGGGGGGTACAATGAGCAGTTCTTC.

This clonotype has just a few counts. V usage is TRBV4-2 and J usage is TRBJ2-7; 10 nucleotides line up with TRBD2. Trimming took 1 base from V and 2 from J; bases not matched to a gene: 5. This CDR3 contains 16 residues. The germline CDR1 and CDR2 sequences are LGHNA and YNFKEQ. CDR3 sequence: CASSQVGTSGTYEQYF. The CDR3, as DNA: TGTGCCAGCAGCCAAGTGGGCACTAGCGGGACCTACGAGCAGTACTTC.

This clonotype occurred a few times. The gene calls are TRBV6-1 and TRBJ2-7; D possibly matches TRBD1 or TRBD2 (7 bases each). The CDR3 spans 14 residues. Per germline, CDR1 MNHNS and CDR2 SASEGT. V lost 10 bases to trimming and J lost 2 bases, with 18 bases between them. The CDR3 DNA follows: TGTGCCATCAGGGAGGGGACAGCGACCTACGAGCAGTACTTC. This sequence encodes CAIREGTATYEQYF.

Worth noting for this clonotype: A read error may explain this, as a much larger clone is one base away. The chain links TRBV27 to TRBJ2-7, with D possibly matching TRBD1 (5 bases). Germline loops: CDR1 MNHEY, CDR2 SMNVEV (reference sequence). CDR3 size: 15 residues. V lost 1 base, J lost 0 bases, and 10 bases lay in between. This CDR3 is CASSLLTGGSYEQYF. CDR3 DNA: TGTGCCAGCAGTTTATTAACAGGCGGCTCCTACGAGCAGTACTTC.

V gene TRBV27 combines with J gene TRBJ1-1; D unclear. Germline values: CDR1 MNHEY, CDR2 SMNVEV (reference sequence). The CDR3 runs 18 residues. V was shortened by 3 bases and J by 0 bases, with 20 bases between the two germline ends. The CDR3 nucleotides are TGTGCCAGCAGTTTTTCCCATGATGTCTTACTGGTGAACACTGAAGCTTTCTTT. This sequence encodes CASSFSHDVLLVNTEAFF.

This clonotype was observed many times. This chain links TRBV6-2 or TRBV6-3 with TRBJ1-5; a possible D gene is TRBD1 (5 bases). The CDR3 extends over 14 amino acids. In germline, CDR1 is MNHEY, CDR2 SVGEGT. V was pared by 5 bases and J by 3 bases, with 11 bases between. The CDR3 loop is CASSGGQFNQPQHF. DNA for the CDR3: TGTGCCAGCAGTGGAGGACAATTCAATCAGCCCCAGCATTTT.

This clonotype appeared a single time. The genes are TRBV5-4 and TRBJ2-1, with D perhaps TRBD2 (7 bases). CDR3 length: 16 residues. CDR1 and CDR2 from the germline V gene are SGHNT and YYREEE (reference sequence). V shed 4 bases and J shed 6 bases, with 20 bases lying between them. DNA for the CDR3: TGTGCCAGCAGCCTGGGGGGGGGCAGATATTTCAATGAGCAGTTCTTC. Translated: CASSLGGGRYFNEQFF.